This T cell receptor beta chain was recorded in a study of T cell responses to AZD1222 COVID-19 vaccine. Study information: Second-dose recipients at about 4 or about 12 weeks were treated as one pooled group.

Overall study findings and caveats: The study found vaccine-associated CD4 TCRs spanning spike, dominant at 160-218 and 743-854. No day 14 peak samples; only post-peak repertoires were characterized. The breadth and depth of Spike-specific TCRs increased once two AZD1222 doses had been given.

On this clone itself: Its specificity is unknown.

This CDR3 region has 15 residues. Trimming removed 0 bases at V and 4 bases at J, with 13 bases between. The germline CDR1 and CDR2 sequences are SGDLS and YYNGEE. The protocol was immunoSEQ multiplex PCR, while the TCRdb copy is restricted to in-frame clones and leaves out a portion. Of some 90,000 clones in the sample, 89% were seen once. The sequences come from peripheral blood, collected on day 0 of AZD1222 vaccination. The genes are TRBV9 and TRBJ2-5; D is uncertain. The sequence was collected from an adult in good health. This CDR3 reads CASSVGDRHPETQYF. The CDR3 DNA reads as TGTGCCAGCAGCGTAGGGGATAGGCACCCAGAGACCCAGTACTTC.